These 25 T cell receptor beta chains were sequenced from one sample in a study of T cell changes during pregnancy in multiple sclerosis. TCRdb's copy holds only in-frame clones and misses some; the assay was immunoSEQ multiplex PCR. This sample has some 39,000 clones, with around 90% found just once. The specimen comprised CD4+ T cells from peripheral blood mononuclear cells, sampled in the third trimester of pregnancy. These receptors were collected from a female donor in good health, enrolled as a control in a pregnancy study.

V and J are TRBV5-8 and TRBJ1-1; the D gene is possibly TRBD1 (6 bases). The CDR3 loop spans 14 amino acids. Germline V lookup: CDR1 SGHTS, CDR2 YDEGEE. V gave up 5 bases and J gave up 7 bases, with 18 bases separating them. DNA for the CDR3: TGTGCCAGCAGATCCATTGAGGCCAGGGGTGAAGCTTTCTTT. Its translation: CASRSIEARGEAFF.

The chain employs TRBV9 and TRBJ2-2; 8 bases align to TRBD2. This CDR3 spans 16 amino acids. Germline V CDR1 and CDR2: SGDLS, YYNGEE. After removal of 0 bases from V and 7 bases from J, the junction contained 8 bases not matched to a gene. CDR3 coding DNA: TGTGCCAGCAGCGTAGCGAATAGCGGGGTGGTCGGGGAGCTGTTTTTT. This gives the protein CASSVANSGVVGELFF.

The rearrangement uses TRBV5-1 and TRBJ1-1; maybe TRBD1 (6 bases). The V gene's germline CDR1 is SGHRS and CDR2 YFSETQ. Trimming left V 2 bases short and J 6 bases short, with 8 bases between. The CDR3 is 12 amino acids. For the CDR3, the DNA is TGCGCCAGCAGCTTAACAGGGCCTGAAGCTTTCTTT. Translation: CASSLTGPEAFF.

The chain recombines TRBV30 with TRBJ1-6; 11 bases agree with TRBD1. The CDR3 is 16 residues long. Germline CDR1 is GTSNPN and CDR2 is SVGIG (reference sequence). V lost 4 bases to trimming and J lost 8 bases; unmatched junction nucleotides: 10. The CDR3 DNA sequence: TGTGCCTGGACCCTCCCGGACAGGGGGCGTCATTCACCCCTCCACTTT. Its translation is CAWTLPDRGRHSPLHF.

This clone came up once. The chain employs TRBV9 and TRBJ2-7; 7 bases line up with TRBD1. Trimming took 0 bases from V and 4 from J; bases not matched to a gene: 7. This CDR3 has 15 amino acids. The V gene's germline CDR1 is SGDLS and CDR2 YYNGEE. The CDR3 coding sequence is TGTGCCAGCAGCGTAGCACCGGGACAGCTTTACGAGCAGTACTTC. The encoded protein is CASSVAPGQLYEQYF.

J is TRBJ2-4 and V is TRBV7-2; the match to TRBD1 covers 10 bases. From germline, CDR1 is SGHTA and CDR2 FQGNSA. J was trimmed by 5 bases and V by 1 base; bases with no gene match: 5. This CDR3 spans 16 amino acids. The CDR3 loop reads CASSLVGTGVQNIQYF. The CDR3 DNA follows: TGTGCCAGCAGCTTAGTAGGGACAGGGGTGCAAAACATTCAGTACTTC.

The chain employs TRBV7-6 and TRBJ1-5; D gene unclear. Germline-derived CDR1 and CDR2 are SGHVS and FNYEAQ. CDR3 size: 15 residues. With 5 bases removed from V and 0 bases from J, the gap between germline ends came to 11 bases. CDR3 residues: CASSPPPYSNQPQHF. DNA of the CDR3: TGTGCCAGCAGCCCCCCCCCGTATAGCAATCAGCCCCAGCATTTT.

The V and J genes are TRBV5-1 and TRBJ1-1; the D gene is possibly TRBD1 (5 bases). Germline-derived CDR1 and CDR2 are SGHRS and YFSETQ. The CDR3 spans 16 residues. Trimming removed 0 bases at V and 4 bases at J, with 16 bases between. CDR3 loop: CASSLVLGQGFTEAFF. For the CDR3, the DNA is TGCGCCAGCAGCTTGGTGTTGGGGCAGGGTTTCACTGAAGCTTTCTTT. The entire variable domain, with the rest obtained from reference TRBV5-1 and TRBJ1-1, is as follows: KAGVTQTPRYLIKTRGQQVTLSCSPISGHRSVSWYQQTPGQGLQFLFEYFSETQRNKGNFPGRFSGRQFSNSRSEMNVSTLELGDSALYLCASSLVLGQGFTEAFFGQGTRLTVV.

On this clone: Sequence at one end of the junction differs from germline and may be a read error. The chain combines TRBV7-7 with TRBJ2-5; 9 bases align to TRBD2. In germline, CDR1 is SSHAT, CDR2 FNYEAQ (reference sequence). This CDR3 has 18 residues. The chain's CDR3 is CASSQGGLAGSFAETQYF. CDR3 DNA: TGTGCTAGCAGCCAGGGTGGGCTAGCGGGAAGTTTCGCAGAGACCCAGTACTTC.

The chain joins TRBV30 to TRBJ1-5; D gene unclear. CDR1 is GTSNPN and CDR2 is SVGIG in the germline V gene (reference sequence). With 0 bases removed from V and 6 bases from J, the gap between germline ends came to 12 bases. This CDR3 comprises 14 residues. The CDR3 spells CAWSVSGSAQPQHF. The CDR3, as DNA: TGTGCCTGGAGTGTATCGGGGAGCGCTCAGCCCCAGCATTTT.

The chain is built from TRBV5-1 and TRBJ1-4; TRBD1 is a possible D gene (5 bases). V was clipped by 5 bases and J by 7 bases, with 15 bases between them. CDR3 length: 14 amino acids. Germline lookup yields CDR1 SGHRS and CDR2 YFSETQ. CDR3 region: CASRPMSDSEKLFF. CDR3 in DNA: TGCGCCAGCAGACCCATGAGCGACAGTGAAAAACTGTTTTTT.

V gene TRBV19 combines with J gene TRBJ2-1, with TRBD1 identical over 7 bases. The CDR3 length is 15 residues. Germline CDR1 LNHDA, CDR2 SQIVND (reference sequence). V gave up 4 bases and J gave up 0 bases; unmatched junction bases: 3. The CDR3 sequence: CASSRDRGSYNEQFF. In DNA, the CDR3 is TGTGCCAGTAGTAGGGACAGAGGCTCCTACAATGAGCAGTTCTTC.

The rearrangement uses TRBV5-6 and TRBJ2-7, with a tentative D call TRBD1 (5 bases). Trimming took 4 bases from V and 0 from J, leaving 14 bases between them. Per the germline V gene, CDR1 is SGHDT and CDR2 is YYEEEE. There are 15 residues in the CDR3. In nucleotides, the CDR3 is TGTGCCAGCAGCCATGGATTTGACAGCTCCTACGAGCAGTACTTC. The encoded protein is CASSHGFDSSYEQYF.

J is TRBJ2-4 and V is TRBV2, with D tentatively TRBD1 (6 bases). Deletions cut 8 bases from V and 9 bases from J, with 17 bases between. Germline-derived CDR1 and CDR2 are SNHLY and FYNNEI. This CDR3 contains 13 residues. The CDR3 DNA is TGTGCCAGCCGGCGGTCTACAGGGAGCATTCAGTACTTC. This translates into CASRRSTGSIQYF.

V gene TRBV6-5 combines with J gene TRBJ2-1; a possible D gene is TRBD2 (6 bases). This CDR3 is built from 15 residues. Between the trimmed V and J ends, which lost 4 bases and 0 bases, there was a span of 10 bases. In germline, CDR1 is MNHEY, CDR2 SVGAGI. The CDR3 region has the DNA TGTGCCAGCAGTTCTAACGGGGGCTCCTACAATGAGCAGTTCTTC. Translated: CASSSNGGSYNEQFF.

This chain links TRBV6-1 with TRBJ1-2; a possible D gene is TRBD1 (5 bases). The V end lost 0 bases, the J end lost 6 bases, and 14 bases lay between the germline ends. This CDR3 is 15 amino acids long. Germline V CDR1 and CDR2: MNHNS, SASEGT. CDR3 nucleotides: TGTGCCAGCAGTGAAGCTGGGGGGGTTCGGGATGGCTACACCTTC. It specifies CASSEAGGVRDGYTF.

This clone was seen a single time. This chain links TRBV5-1 with TRBJ2-6; D gene unclear. CDR1 and CDR2 from the germline V gene are SGHRS and YFSETQ. V lost 5 bases and J 0 bases, leaving 9 bases between the germline ends. The CDR3 runs 15 residues. For the CDR3, the DNA is TGCGCCAGCAGTTTCGAGAGCTCTGGGGCCAACGTCCTGACTTTC. Its translation: CASSFESSGANVLTF.

V gene TRBV28 combines with J gene TRBJ2-7; D is possibly TRBD1 (6 bases). Germline V gene sequence: CDR1 MDHEN, CDR2 SYDVKM. This CDR3 comprises 15 residues. Trimming took 1 base from V and 7 from J, leaving 17 bases between them. The CDR3 spells CASSLSSTGTKEQYF. For the CDR3, the DNA is TGTGCCAGCAGTTTATCCTCAACCGGGACAAAAGAGCAGTACTTC.

The V and J genes are TRBV5-1 and TRBJ1-2; TRBD1 is a possible D gene (6 bases). CDR3 length: 14 amino acids. Germline values: CDR1 SGHRS, CDR2 YFSETQ. Between the trimmed V and J ends, which lost 3 bases and 2 bases, there was a span of 11 bases. The CDR3 protein is CASSSRTANYGYTF. The CDR3 DNA sequence: TGCGCCAGCAGCTCTCGGACAGCGAACTATGGCTACACCTTC.

The chain couples TRBV28 to TRBJ2-3; D uncertain. CDR1 and CDR2 from the germline V gene are MDHEN and SYDVKM. Trimming left V 7 bases short and J 1 base short, with 6 bases between. The CDR3 contains 12 residues. The CDR3 region is CASTQGTDTQYF. CDR3 nucleotide sequence: TGTGCCAGCACCCAGGGCACAGATACGCAGTATTTT.

This chain uses TRBV29-1 with TRBJ2-5; weak D call: TRBD1 (6 bases). V lost 4 bases and J lost 5, with 17 bases in between. This CDR3 contains 14 residues. The germline gives CDR1 SQVTM, CDR2 ANQGSEA. The CDR3 loop is CSVVPTGLRETQYF. CDR3 coding DNA: TGCAGCGTTGTCCCCACAGGGCTGAGGGAGACCCAGTACTTC.

V and J are TRBV27 and TRBJ2-3; 10 positions match TRBD2. Germline V gene data show CDR1 as MNHEY and CDR2 as SMNVEV (reference sequence). The CDR3 has 16 amino acids. Losses at the gene ends were 6 bases for V and 0 bases for J; bases not matched to a gene: 6. Written as DNA, the CDR3 is TGTGCCAGCAGACTAGCGGGGCCGCCTAGCACAGATACGCAGTATTTT. As protein: CASRLAGPPSTDTQYF.

The chain employs TRBV2 and TRBJ2-7; D might be TRBD1 (5 bases). V was shortened by 4 bases and J by 2 bases, with 6 bases between the two germline ends. CDR3 length: 12 amino acids. CDR1 is SNHLY and CDR2 is FYNNEI in the germline V gene. Here the CDR3 reads CASSGQTYEQYF. In DNA form, the CDR3 reads TGTGCCAGCAGTGGACAGACCTACGAGCAGTACTTC.

The chain couples TRBV7-2 to TRBJ1-5; D possibly corresponds to TRBD1 (6 bases). V shed 4 bases and J shed 3 bases, with 13 bases lying between them. The CDR3 totals 15 residues. Germline V gives CDR1 SGHTA, CDR2 FQGNSA. The CDR3 spells CASSWTVDPNQPQHF. CDR3 coding DNA: TGTGCCAGCAGCTGGACAGTGGATCCCAATCAGCCCCAGCATTTT.

This clone has just a few counts. V and J are TRBV19 and TRBJ1-1; D is perhaps TRBD1 (6 bases). Germline V lookup: CDR1 LNHDA, CDR2 SQIVND (reference sequence). The CDR3 is 13 residues long. V dropped 4 bases and J dropped 4 bases, with 10 bases sitting between them. The CDR3 DNA reads as TGTGCCAGTAGTAGAAACAGGGTCACTGAAGCTTTCTTT. It specifies CASSRNRVTEAFF.